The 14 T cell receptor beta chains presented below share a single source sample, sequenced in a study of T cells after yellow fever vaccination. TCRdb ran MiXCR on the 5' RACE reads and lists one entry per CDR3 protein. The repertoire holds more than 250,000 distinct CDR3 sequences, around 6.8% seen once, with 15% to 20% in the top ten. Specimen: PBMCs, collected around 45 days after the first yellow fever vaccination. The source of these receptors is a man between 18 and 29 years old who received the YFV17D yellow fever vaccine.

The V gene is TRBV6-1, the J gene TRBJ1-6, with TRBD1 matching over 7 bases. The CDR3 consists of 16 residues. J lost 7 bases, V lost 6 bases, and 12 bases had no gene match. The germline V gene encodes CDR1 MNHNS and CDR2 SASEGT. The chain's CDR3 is CASRTPGGVSNSPLHF. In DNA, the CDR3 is TGTGCCAGCAGAACACCAGGGGGGGTGTCGAATTCACCCCTCCACTTT.

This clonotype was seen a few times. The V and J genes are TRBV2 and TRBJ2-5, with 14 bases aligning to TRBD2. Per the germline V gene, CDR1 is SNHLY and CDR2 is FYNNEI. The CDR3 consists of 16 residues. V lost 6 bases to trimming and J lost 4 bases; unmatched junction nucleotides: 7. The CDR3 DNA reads TGTGCCAGCAGAGAACCGGGACTAGCGGGGGTAGAGACCCAGTACTTC. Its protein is CASREPGLAGVETQYF.

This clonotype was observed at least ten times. The CDR3 nucleotides are TGTGCCAGCAGTGGAGTTAGCGGGGGCCAAGAGACCCAGTACTTC. Its protein is CASSGVSGGQETQYF. The chain carries TRBV2 and TRBJ2-5; TRBD2 matches 9 bases. V trimming: 4 bases; J trimming: 1 base; junction bases outside the gene matches: 4. The CDR3 is 15 amino acids. Germline assignment: CDR1 SNHLY and CDR2 FYNNEI.

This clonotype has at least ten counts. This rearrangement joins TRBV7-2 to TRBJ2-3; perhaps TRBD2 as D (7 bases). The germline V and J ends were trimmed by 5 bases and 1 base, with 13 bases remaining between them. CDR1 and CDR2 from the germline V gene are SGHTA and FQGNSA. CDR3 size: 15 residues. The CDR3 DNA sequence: TGTGCCAGCAGCCTAGGGGGGGGACGCACAGATACGCAGTATTTT. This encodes CASSLGGGRTDTQYF.

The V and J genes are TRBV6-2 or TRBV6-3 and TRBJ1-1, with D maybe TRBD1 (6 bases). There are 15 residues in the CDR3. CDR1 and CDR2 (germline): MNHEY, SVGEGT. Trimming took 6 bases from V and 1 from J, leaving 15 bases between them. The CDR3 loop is CASSRGQSSNTEAFF. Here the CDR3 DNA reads TGTGCCAGCAGCCGCGGACAGTCATCGAACACTGAAGCTTTCTTT.

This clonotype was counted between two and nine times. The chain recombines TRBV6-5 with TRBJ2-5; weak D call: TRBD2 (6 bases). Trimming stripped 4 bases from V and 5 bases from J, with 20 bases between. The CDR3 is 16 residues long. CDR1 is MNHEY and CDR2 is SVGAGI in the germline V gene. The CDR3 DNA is TGTGCCAGCAGTTCTCCGGGGCCAGTGGGGAGGGAGACCCAGTACTTC. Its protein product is CASSSPGPVGRETQYF.

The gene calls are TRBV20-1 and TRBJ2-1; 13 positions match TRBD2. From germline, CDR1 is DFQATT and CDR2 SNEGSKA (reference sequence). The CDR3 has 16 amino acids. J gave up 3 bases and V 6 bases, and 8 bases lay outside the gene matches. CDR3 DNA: TGCAGTGCGCCCGGGACTAGCGGGGCTAACTACAATGAGCAGTTCTTC. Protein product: CSAPGTSGANYNEQFF.

The CDR3 DNA is TGTGCCAGCGAGCGGTCTGGGGCCAACGTCCTGACTTTC. Encoded protein: CASERSGANVLTF. The rearrangement joins TRBV28 to TRBJ2-6; weak D call: TRBD2 (5 bases). Germline loops: CDR1 MDHEN, CDR2 SYDVKM. V gave up 8 bases and J gave up 1 base, with 6 bases separating them. The CDR3 has 13 amino acids.

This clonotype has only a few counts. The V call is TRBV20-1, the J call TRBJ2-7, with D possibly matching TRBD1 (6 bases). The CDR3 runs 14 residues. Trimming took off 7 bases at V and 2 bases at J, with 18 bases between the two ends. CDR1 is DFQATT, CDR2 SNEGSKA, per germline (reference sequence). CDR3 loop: CSVWGQAPAYEQYF. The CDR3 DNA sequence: TGCAGTGTCTGGGGGCAGGCGCCGGCCTACGAGCAGTACTTC.

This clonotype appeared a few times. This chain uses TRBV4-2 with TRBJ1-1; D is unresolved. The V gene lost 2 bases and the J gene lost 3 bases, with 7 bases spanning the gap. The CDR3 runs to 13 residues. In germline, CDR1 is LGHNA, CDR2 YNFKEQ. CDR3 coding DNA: TGTGCCAGCAGCCAAATCGGACACACTGAAGCTTTCTTT. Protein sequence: CASSQIGHTEAFF.

This CDR3 is CASSQGAGGPNTGELFF. The CDR3 nucleotides read TGCGCCAGCAGCCAAGGAGCGGGGGGGCCCAACACCGGGGAGCTGTTTTTT. The V call is TRBV4-3, the J call TRBJ2-2; 10 bases align to TRBD2. V gave up 1 base and J gave up 2 bases; unmatched junction bases: 4. The CDR3 length is 17 residues. Germline V CDR1 and CDR2: LGHNA, YSLEER.

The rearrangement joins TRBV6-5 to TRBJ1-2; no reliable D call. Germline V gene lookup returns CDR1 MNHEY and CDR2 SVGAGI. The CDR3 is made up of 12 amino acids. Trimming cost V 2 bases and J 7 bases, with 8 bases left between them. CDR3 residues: CASSYPGSGYTF. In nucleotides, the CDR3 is TGTGCCAGCAGTTACCCAGGATCTGGCTACACCTTC.

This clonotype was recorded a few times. CDR3 DNA sequence: TGCAGTGCCACCAAGACGAGGAGCACAGATACGCAGTATTTT. It is translated as CSATKTRSTDTQYF. V is TRBV20-1 and J is TRBJ2-3, with unresolved D. The CDR3 has 14 amino acids. Germline values: CDR1 DFQATT, CDR2 SNEGSKA (reference sequence). The ends were cut back, 6 bases at V and 0 bases at J, with 13 bases in the middle.

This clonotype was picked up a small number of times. The CDR3 loop reads CAWSREGHHYGYTF. CDR3 coding DNA: TGTGCCTGGAGTCGTGAAGGACATCACTATGGCTACACCTTC. The V and J genes are TRBV30 and TRBJ1-2, with D possibly being TRBD1 (5 bases). Trimming removed 2 bases from V and 3 bases from J, with 13 bases in between. Germline V gives CDR1 GTSNPN, CDR2 SVGIG (reference sequence). The CDR3 contains 14 residues.